This T cell receptor (beta chain) is drawn from a study of blood T cell dynamics during melanoma immunotherapy. Whole-study context: Standard first-line treatment here was pembrolizumab or nivolumab plus ipilimumab in metastatic melanoma.

Each bulk PBMC sample had roughly 400 ng DNA loaded. The data were produced by immunoSEQ multiplex PCR, yet TCRdb's version contains in-frame clones alone and is incomplete. Of about 8,500 clones listed, approximately 77% were seen once; the top ten hold roughly 1.2%. Trimming left V 1 base short and J 5 bases short, with 9 bases between. This CDR3 comprises 14 residues. CDR1 is SGHNT and CDR2 is YENEEA in the germline V gene. The time point here: pre-treatment baseline. At 12 weeks after first infusion, RECIST 1.1 defined response for most patients. The TCR was taken from a human donor with melanoma. The chain recombines TRBV11-3 with TRBJ2-1; no clear D gene. Sequencing was performed on blood, taken from a patient treated with checkpoint blockade. CDR3 DNA sequence: TGTGCCAGCAGCTTAGGTCAGGTTCACAATGAGCAGTTCTTC. Protein: CASSLGQVHNEQFF.